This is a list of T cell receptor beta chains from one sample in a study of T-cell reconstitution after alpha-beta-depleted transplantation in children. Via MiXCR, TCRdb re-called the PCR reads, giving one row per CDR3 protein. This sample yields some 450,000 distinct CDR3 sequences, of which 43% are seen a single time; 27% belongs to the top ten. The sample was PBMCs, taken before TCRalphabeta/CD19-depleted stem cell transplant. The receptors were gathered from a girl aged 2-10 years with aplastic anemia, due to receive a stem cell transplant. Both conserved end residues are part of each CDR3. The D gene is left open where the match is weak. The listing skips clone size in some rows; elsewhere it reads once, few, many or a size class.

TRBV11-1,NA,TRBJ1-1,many,TGTGCCAGCAGCCCTCATTCTCCAGGGTGGCTGGTGAACACTGAAGCTTTCTTT,CASSPHSPGWLVNTEAFF
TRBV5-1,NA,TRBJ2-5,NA,TGCGCCAGCAGCTTGGAGATGTTGGGCGAGACCCAGTACTTC,CASSLEMLGETQYF
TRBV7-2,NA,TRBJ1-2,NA,TGTGCCAGCAGCTTAGAGGGGGTACGAGCTAACTATGGCTACACCTTC,CASSLEGVRANYGYTF
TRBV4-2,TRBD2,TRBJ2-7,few,TGTGCCAGCAGCCAATATACCCTAGCGGGAGATAGTAACGACGAGCAGTACTTC,CASSQYTLAGDSNDEQYF
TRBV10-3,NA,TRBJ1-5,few,TGTGCCTCCCATGAGGGTAATCAGCCCCAGCATTTT,CASHEGNQPQHF
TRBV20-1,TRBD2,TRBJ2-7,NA,TGCAGTGCGGAAGGACTAGCGGGAGGCGAGCAGTACTTC,CSAEGLAGGEQYF
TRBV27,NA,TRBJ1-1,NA,TGTGCCGCTCGGGGGGGCCTACTCACTGAAGCTTTCTTT,CAARGGLLTEAFF
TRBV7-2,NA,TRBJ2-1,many,TGTGCCAGCAGCCCCATACAGGGAAGGGGGTACAATGAGCAGTTCTTC,CASSPIQGRGYNEQFF
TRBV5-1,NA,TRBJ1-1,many,TGCGCCAGCAGCTTGTCGCAGGGGAACACTGAAGCTTTCTTT,CASSLSQGNTEAFF
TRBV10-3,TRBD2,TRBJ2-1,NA,TGTGCCATCAGCGATAGTAGCGGGAGTTCTCCCTACAATGAGCAGTTCTTC,CAISDSSGSSPYNEQFF
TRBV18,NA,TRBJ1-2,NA,TGTGCCAGCTCACCTAGTGACAGAACTACTCGAGACTACACCTTC,CASSPSDRTTRDYTF
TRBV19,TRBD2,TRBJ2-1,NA,TGTGCCAGTAGTATAGCTAGCGGCTACAATGAGCAGTTCTTC,CASSIASGYNEQFF
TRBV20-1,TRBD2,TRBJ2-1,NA,TGCAGTGCTAGGGTTCGGGAGGGCCAGTACAATGAGCAGTTCTTC,CSARVREGQYNEQFF